This T cell receptor (beta chain) is from a study of cytotoxic CD8 clonotypes in ibrutinib-treated CLL. Overall study context: Response material was collected after a median 12 months of treatment, range 6 to 36. Whole-study results and caveats: Public clonotypes proved infrequent, and on treatment they shrank or remained steady.

As concerns this clone: The antigen remains undetermined.

Profiled with immunoSEQ multiplex PCR; TCRdb holds only in-frame clones, not every one. The sample lists 97,000 or so clones; around 73% were seen once. The germline V gene encodes CDR1 SGHTA and CDR2 FQGNSA. The CDR3 is 14 residues long. Trimming took off 5 bases at V and 1 base at J, with 12 bases between the two ends. The source is a human donor with chronic lymphocytic leukemia. This chain uses TRBV7-2 with TRBJ2-7; tentatively, D is TRBD1 or TRBD2 (6 bases each). Sequences were derived from PBMCs, sampled after 12 months of ibrutinib treatment. In DNA form, the CDR3 reads TGTGCCAGCAGCCCCAAGGGGGGATCCTACGAGCAGTACTTC. This gives the protein CASSPKGGSYEQYF.